These 21 T cell receptor beta chains share one sample of origin, sequenced in a study of T cell responses to AZD1222 COVID-19 vaccine. Generated by immunoSEQ multiplex PCR, the TCRdb table keeps only in-frame clones and is missing some. Of about 160,000 clones in the sample, about 90% were seen once. Material: peripheral blood, obtained on day 0 of AZD1222 vaccination. Receptors were obtained from an adult in good health.

The rearrangement joins TRBV24-1 to TRBJ1-5; TRBD1 matches 7 bases. This CDR3 is 14 amino acids long. After removal of 5 bases from V and 6 bases from J, the junction contained 6 bases not matched to a gene. The germline gives CDR1 KGHDR, CDR2 SFDVKD. Here the CDR3 reads CATSGQGHGQPQHF. CDR3 DNA: TGTGCCACCAGTGGACAGGGTCATGGTCAGCCCCAGCATTTT.

Note on this clone: Compared with germline, one end of the junction differs, possibly owing to a read error. The rearrangement links TRBV5-1 to TRBJ1-2; D remains unclear. CDR1 and CDR2 from the germline V gene are SGHRS and YFSETQ. The CDR3 extends over 12 amino acids. CDR3 nucleotide sequence: TGCGCCAGCAACTTGGATCCGGGCCGCTACACCTTC. Translation: CASNLDPGRYTF.

J is TRBJ2-2 and V is TRBV7-2; 7 positions agree with TRBD1. Germline values: CDR1 SGHTA, CDR2 FQGNSA. The CDR3 is made up of 16 amino acids. The J segment lost 2 bases and the V segment lost 5 bases, leaving 8 bases of the junction unmatched. CDR3 DNA sequence: TGTGCCAGCAGCCTTGACGGGACAGCTAACACCGGGGAGCTGTTTTTT. Amino acids: CASSLDGTANTGELFF.

The V and J genes are TRBV5-8 and TRBJ2-3, with 8 bases matching TRBD2. V was pared by 4 bases and J by 8 bases, with 12 bases of the junction left unmatched. CDR1 and CDR2 (germline): SGHTS, YDEGEE. The CDR3 is 15 amino acids. CDR3 sequence (DNA): TGTGCCAGCAGCATACGGGGGGGCCGTGTAGGTACGCAGTATTTT. This codes for CASSIRGGRVGTQYF. Full variable domain (rest looked up from reference TRBV5-8 and TRBJ2-3): EAGVTQSPTHLIKTRGQQATLRCSPISGHTSVYWYQQALGLGLQFLLWYDEGEERNRGNFPPRFSGRQFPNYSSELNVNALELEDSALYLCASSIRGGRVGTQYFGPGTRLTVL.

The chain carries TRBV11-2 and TRBJ2-7; possibly TRBD2 for D (6 bases). The CDR3 spans 14 residues. The germline V gene encodes CDR1 SGHAT and CDR2 FQNNGV. V lost 3 bases and J lost 1, with 10 bases in between. The CDR3: CASSLGLLSYEQYF. The CDR3 DNA follows: TGTGCCAGCAGCTTGGGACTCCTATCCTACGAGCAGTACTTC.

The table lists this clone with a count of one. The chain combines TRBV25-1 with TRBJ1-1; the D gene is possibly TRBD1 (6 bases). There are 13 residues in the CDR3. V was clipped by 6 bases and J by 7 bases, with 15 bases between them. Germline CDR1 MGHDK, CDR2 SYGVNS. In DNA, the CDR3 is TGTGCCAGCAGCATGCCTCAAGGGGGTGAAGCTTTCTTT. Residues: CASSMPQGGEAFF.

The gene calls are TRBV19 and TRBJ2-1; 9 bases line up with TRBD2. Unmatched junction bases numbered 12, after V lost 5 bases and J lost 7 bases. Germline assignment: CDR1 LNHDA and CDR2 SQIVND (reference sequence). The CDR3 has 16 residues. The CDR3 coding sequence is TGTGCCAGTAGTTTCCCCGGCGGGAGGGCCATAAATGAGCAGTTCTTC. Its protein is CASSFPGGRAINEQFF.

The chain combines TRBV19 with TRBJ2-5, with D perhaps TRBD1 (7 bases). Per the germline V gene, CDR1 is LNHDA and CDR2 is SQIVND (reference sequence). Trimming cost V 1 base and J 5 bases, with 11 bases left between them. The CDR3 is 14 amino acids. DNA for the CDR3: TGTGCCAGTAGTATAGGGAGGGGGCCGGAGACCCAGTACTTC. It yields the protein CASSIGRGPETQYF. The whole variable domain, filled in from reference TRBV19 and TRBJ2-5, reads DGGITQSPKYLFRKEGQNVTLSCEQNLNHDAMYWYRQDPGQGLRLIYYSQIVNDFQKGDIAEGYSVSREKKESFPLTVTSAQKNPTAFYLCASSIGRGPETQYFGPGTRLLVL.

The gene calls are TRBV19 and TRBJ1-4; no definite D call. The CDR3 sequence is 12 residues long. Germline CDR1 and CDR2: LNHDA and SQIVND (reference sequence). V shed 2 bases and J shed 7 bases, with 5 bases lying between them. The CDR3 coding sequence is TGTGCCAGTAGTATATACGGTGAAAAACTGTTTTTT. Translation: CASSIYGEKLFF.

The chain is built from TRBV19 and TRBJ1-5; D is possibly TRBD1 (5 bases). V was shortened by 5 bases and J by 1 base, with 21 bases between the two germline ends. Germline CDR1 and CDR2: LNHDA and SQIVND (reference sequence). CDR3 length: 18 amino acids. The CDR3 coding sequence is TGTGCCAGTAGTGAACAGTTTGGGGACTTATTGAGCAATCAGCCCCAGCATTTT. Amino acid sequence: CASSEQFGDLLSNQPQHF.

This rearrangement joins TRBV24-1 to TRBJ2-3; D perhaps matches TRBD1 (6 bases). V lost 2 bases and J lost 4, with 21 bases in between. The CDR3 loop spans 18 amino acids. Looked up from germline, CDR1 is KGHDR and CDR2 is SFDVKD. CDR3 nucleotides: TGTGCCACCAGTGATTCCCCACAGGGCTCCTGGTTGGCAGATACGCAGTATTTT. Amino acids: CATSDSPQGSWLADTQYF.

The chain joins TRBV4-3 to TRBJ1-2; D may be TRBD1 (6 bases). CDR3 length: 14 residues. The V gene's germline CDR1 is LGHNA and CDR2 YSLEER. V was cut by 0 bases and J by 7 bases, with 12 bases left in between. CDR3 in amino acids: CASSQDGQGPGYTF. The CDR3 DNA reads as TGCGCCAGCAGCCAAGATGGGCAGGGGCCTGGCTACACCTTC.

The V gene is TRBV5-1, the J gene TRBJ1-1; D unclear. With 2 bases removed from V and 1 base from J, the gap between germline ends came to 9 bases. CDR3 size: 14 residues. CDR1 and CDR2 (germline): SGHRS, YFSETQ. CDR3 region: CASSFLGENTEAFF. The CDR3 DNA reads TGCGCCAGCAGCTTTCTGGGAGAGAACACTGAAGCTTTCTTT.

This chain links TRBV4-1 with TRBJ2-1; D is unresolved. The length of the CDR3 is 12 residues. Germline V gene data show CDR1 as MGHRA and CDR2 as YSYEKL. Deletions cut 0 bases from V and 10 bases from J, with 7 bases between. The CDR3 sequence: CASSQETREQFF. CDR3 in DNA: TGCGCCAGCAGCCAAGAAACAAGGGAGCAGTTCTTC.

Here the CDR3 DNA reads TGTGCCAGTAGTATCGACAGGGAAGTCCAGCCCCAGCATTTT. Protein: CASSIDREVQPQHF. The chain has TRBV19 and TRBJ1-5, with 7 positions matching TRBD1. J was trimmed by 7 bases and V by 3 bases; bases with no gene match: 6. The germline gives CDR1 LNHDA, CDR2 SQIVND (reference sequence). This CDR3 spans 14 amino acids.

The rearrangement joins TRBV19 to TRBJ2-7; weak D call: TRBD2 (6 bases). The germline gives CDR1 LNHDA, CDR2 SQIVND (reference sequence). The CDR3 totals 15 residues. Trimming removed 7 bases from V and 2 bases from J, with 18 bases in between. The CDR3 region has the DNA TGTGCCAGTACCGAAGCTTCAGGAGGGGCCTACGAGCAGTACTTC. This sequence encodes CASTEASGGAYEQYF.

V and J are TRBV9 and TRBJ2-2; the D is unclear. Germline CDR1 and CDR2: SGDLS and YYNGEE. Trimming stripped 3 bases from V and 2 bases from J, with 17 bases between. The CDR3 consists of 17 residues. Here the CDR3 reads CASSAPEVGSNTGELFF. CDR3 coding DNA: TGTGCCAGCAGCGCGCCCGAGGTCGGGTCTAACACCGGGGAGCTGTTTTTT. Full variable domain (outside the CDR3, taken from reference TRBV9 and TRBJ2-2): DSGVTQTPKHLITATGQRVTLRCSPRSGDLSVYWYQQSLDQGLQFLIQYYNGEERAKGNILERFSAQQFPDLHSELNLSSLELGDSALYFCASSAPEVGSNTGELFFGEGSRLTVL.

This chain joins TRBV30 and TRBJ2-3, with TRBD2 matching over 10 bases. J lost 1 base, V lost 2 bases, and 3 bases had no gene match. Germline values: CDR1 GTSNPN, CDR2 SVGIG (reference sequence). There are 15 residues in the CDR3. The CDR3 sequence: CAWSLGLAGTDTQYF. CDR3 DNA: TGTGCCTGGAGTTTAGGACTAGCGGGCACAGATACGCAGTATTTT.

J is TRBJ1-1 and V is TRBV13, with D maybe TRBD1 (5 bases). The V and J ends lost 3 bases and 10 bases respectively, with 24 bases between them. This CDR3 region has 16 residues. Germline CDR1 and CDR2: PRHDT and FYEKMQ (reference sequence). The CDR3 DNA is TGTGCCAGCAGCTTTTACTCCTACGGACCCTGGGGGGGAGCTTTCTTT. Translation: CASSFYSYGPWGGAFF.

This clone was counted a few times. The chain recombines TRBV28 with TRBJ2-1, with 11 bases fitting TRBD2. J gave up 7 bases and V 5 bases, and 13 bases lay outside the gene matches. The CDR3 length is 17 residues. Germline V lookup: CDR1 MDHEN, CDR2 SYDVKM. CDR3 sequence: CASSPLAGDIRANEQFF. CDR3 DNA: TGTGCCAGCAGTCCACTAGCGGGAGACATTAGGGCGAATGAGCAGTTCTTC.

The chain joins TRBV5-4 to TRBJ2-7, with TRBD2 matching 8 bases. CDR3 length: 16 residues. Germline V lookup: CDR1 SGHNT, CDR2 YYREEE (reference sequence). The J segment lost 5 bases and the V segment lost 0 bases, leaving 10 bases of the junction unmatched. The DNA for the CDR3 is TGTGCCAGCAGCTTGGGTGGGATTAGCGGGACGAACGAGCAGTACTTC. This sequence encodes CASSLGGISGTNEQYF. The variable domain in full, with the rest retrieved from reference TRBV5-4 and TRBJ2-7, is ETGVTQSPTHLIKTRGQQVTLRCSSQSGHNTVSWYQQALGQGPQFIFQYYREEENGRGNFPPRFSGLQFPNYSSELNVNALELDDSALYLCASSLGGISGTNEQYFGPGTRLTVT.